This is a list of T cell receptor beta chains from one sample in a study of cytomegalovirus exposure and HLA in healthy donors. TCRdb keeps only in-frame clones here, not all; method: immunoSEQ multiplex PCR. This table holds 90,000 or so clones, about 79% found once. The sample comprised PBMCs. The origin of the receptors is a man in his forties or fifties in good health and CMV-seronegative. Each CDR3 is given with its conserved first and last residue. The D gene is left open where the match is weak. Only part of the rows carry a size: once, few, many, or a class if the clone is expanded.

d_gene	j_gene	abundance	v_gene	CDR3nt	CDR3aa
TRBD2	TRBJ2-1	-	TRBV5-4	TGTGCCAGCAGCTTGGGTTGGCGGGAGGCGAAAGGTGAGCAGTTCTTC	CASSLGWREAKGEQFF
-	TRBJ1-3	-	TRBV29-1	TGCAGCGTTAGTGGGGGCCCTGGGACTGGAAACACCATATATTTT	CSVSGGPGTGNTIYF
TRBD2	TRBJ2-1	-	TRBV9	TGTGCCAGCAGCGCCCGGACTAGCGGACACAATGAGCAGTTCTTC	CASSARTSGHNEQFF
-	TRBJ1-3	once	TRBV4-3	TGCGCCAGCAGCCAAGATACGAGCTCTGGAAACACCATATATTTT	CASSQDTSSGNTIYF
TRBD1	TRBJ1-2	-	TRBV7-2	TGTGCCAGCAGCTCAACGGACAGGGGATATGGCTACACCTTC	CASSSTDRGYGYTF
-	TRBJ1-2	-	TRBV28	TGTGCCAGCAGGATGACAGAAAACTATGGCTACACCTTC	CASRMTENYGYTF
TRBD1	TRBJ2-5	-	TRBV5-1	TGCGCCAGCAGCTGGGGACAGAGCAAAGAGACCCAGTACTTC	CASSWGQSKETQYF
TRBD2	TRBJ2-7	-	TRBV4-2	TGTGCCAGCAGCCAATTAGCGGGAGGGCATACAAACGAGCAGTACTTC	CASSQLAGGHTNEQYF
TRBD2	TRBJ2-7	-	TRBV12-5	TGTGCTAGTGGTTTTTCATCACTAGCGGGAGGCTTCTACGAGCAGTACTTC	CASGFSSLAGGFYEQYF
-	TRBJ1-1	-	TRBV4-3	TGCGCCAGCAGCCAGGACAGGAACACTGAAGCTTTCTTT	CASSQDRNTEAFF
-	TRBJ2-1	-	TRBV4-3	TGCGCCAGCAGCCAAGTAAGGACAGTCTACAATGAGCAGTTCTTC	CASSQVRTVYNEQFF
TRBD2	TRBJ2-1	-	TRBV6-1	TGTGCCAGCAGGGTTAGCGGGACCCTTAACAATGAGCAGTTCTTC	CASRVSGTLNNEQFF
-	TRBJ2-7	-	TRBV27	TGTGCCAGCAGTCAAACAGGGAACCTACGCGAGCAGTACTTC	CASSQTGNLREQYF
TRBD2	TRBJ2-5	once	TRBV6-5	TGTGCCAGCAAGCCTAGCGGGAGGGAAGAGACCCAGTACTTC	CASKPSGREETQYF
-	TRBJ2-7	-	TRBV27	TGTGCCAGCAGTTTAATTTCGGGCGAGCAGTACTTC	CASSLISGEQYF
-	TRBJ2-6	-	TRBV2	TGTGCCAGCAGTTACAGGGCGTCTGGGGCCAACGTCCTGACTTTC	CASSYRASGANVLTF
-	TRBJ2-7	-	TRBV27	TGTGCCAGCAGTCCAGGGTTCGGCTTCGAGCAGTACTTC	CASSPGFGFEQYF
-	TRBJ2-3	-	TRBV27	TGTGCCAGCAGTTTCTCCGGCCGGGGAGATACGCAGTATTTT	CASSFSGRGDTQYF
-	TRBJ1-4	once	TRBV27	TGTGCCAGCAGTTTCACTAGCAGTGGCAGGGAGGGTTTGGGTGAAAAACTGTTTTTT	CASSFTSSGREGLGEKLFF
TRBD2	TRBJ2-2	-	TRBV7-9	TGTGCCAGCAGCCCCATGACAGCGGGAGTCACCGGGGAGCTGTTTTTT	CASSPMTAGVTGELFF
TRBD1	TRBJ2-7	-	TRBV27	TGTGCCAGCAGTATTCCGGGACAGGGATACGAGCAGTACTTC	CASSIPGQGYEQYF
TRBD1	TRBJ2-2	few	TRBV7-9	TGTGCCAGCAGCTTTTGGGACAGGGCCGGGGAGCTGTTTTTT	CASSFWDRAGELFF
TRBD1	TRBJ1-4	-	TRBV2	TGTGCCAGCAGCGGGGGACAGGTGGTTGGTGAAAAACTGTTTTTT	CASSGGQVVGEKLFF
TRBD2	TRBJ2-1	-	TRBV4-1	TGCGCCAGCAGCCAAGTAGCGGGAGAGAACAATGAGCAGTTCTTC	CASSQVAGENNEQFF
-	TRBJ2-4	once	TRBV9	TGTGCCAGCAGCGTAGGGAGTAGCGGAGGAAACATTCAGTACTTC	CASSVGSSGGNIQYF
-	TRBJ2-3	-	TRBV4-3	TGCGCCAGCAGCCAAGATTTAGCAGATACGCAGTATTTT	CASSQDLADTQYF
TRBD2	TRBJ2-1	-	TRBV4-1	TGCGCCAGCAGCCAAGATAGAGGGACTAGCGGGAAGAATGAGCAGTTCTTC	CASSQDRGTSGKNEQFF
-	TRBJ2-5	-	TRBV15	TGTGCCACCAGCAGTGGTCCGGGGGACCAAGAGACCCAGTACTTC	CATSSGPGDQETQYF
TRBD1	TRBJ2-7	-	TRBV4-3	TGCGCCAGCAGCCAGGTGCCGGGACAGTCCTACGAGCAGTACTTC	CASSQVPGQSYEQYF
TRBD2	TRBJ2-2	once	TRBV6-4	TGTGCCAGCAGCAAAGGACTAGCGGGAGGGCCTTCCGGGGAGCTGTTTTTT	CASSKGLAGGPSGELFF
TRBD1	TRBJ1-1	-	TRBV2	TGTGCCAGCAGTCCAACAGGGGGAACTGAAGCTTTCTTT	CASSPTGGTEAFF
TRBD2	TRBJ2-1	-	TRBV6-1	TGTGCCAGCAGTACCGGGACTAGCGGGAGAAGTGAGCAGTTCTTC	CASSTGTSGRSEQFF
-	TRBJ1-6	-	TRBV19	TGTGCCAGTAGTATGCAGACTGCCGGACCCCTCCACTTT	CASSMQTAGPLHF
TRBD1	TRBJ2-3	once	TRBV5-6	TGTGCCAGCAGCTACAGGGGGCTAATAGATACGCAGTATTTT	CASSYRGLIDTQYF
-	TRBJ2-1	-	TRBV7-2	TGTGCCAGCAGCTCGCCAACATTAAACAATGAGCAGTTCTTC	CASSSPTLNNEQFF
-	TRBJ2-3	-	TRBV28	TGTGCCAGTCAGGGCGGGATAGATACGCAGTATTTT	CASQGGIDTQYF
TRBD1	TRBJ2-6	-	TRBV28	TGTGCCAGCAGTCCAAGGGACAGGGTGGTTACTGGGGCCAACGTCCTGACTTTC	CASSPRDRVVTGANVLTF
-	TRBJ1-2	-	TRBV6-5	TGTGCCAGCATCCCGGGGGGGTACTCTAACTATGGCTACACCTTC	CASIPGGYSNYGYTF
TRBD2	TRBJ2-1	-	TRBV9	TGTGCCAGCAGCGTTTCTGCCGGGAGGGCCTACAATGAGCAGTTCTTC	CASSVSAGRAYNEQFF
-	TRBJ2-1	-	TRBV9	TGTGCCAGCAGCGCGGTGCGGGCTTCCTACAATGAGCAGTTCTTC	CASSAVRASYNEQFF